This note documents a single T cell receptor (beta chain) sequence. This entry belongs to a study of shared clonotypes between healthy human individuals. Study context: For every donor, three CD4 naive, three CD4 memory, two CD8 naive and one CD8 memory plates were used.

Sequencing was performed with immunoSEQ multiplex PCR; in TCRdb, only in-frame clones are kept and a portion is missing. This table has roughly 530,000 clones, almost 97% appearing once. The length of the CDR3 is 16 residues. Caucasian adults living in Nashville, Tennessee, provided all samples. The chain combines TRBV21-1 with TRBJ2-7; the D call in the table, TRBD1, was not verified against the DNA. TRBV21-1 has pseudogene status. The sequenced sample consisted of naive CD4+ T cells sorted from blood. The subset denotes: CD45RA+ positively selected. This receptor was taken from a woman aged 30 to 39 in good health. Here the CDR3 reads CASSAIPGDPREEQYF. DNA of the CDR3: TGTGCCAGCAGCGCGATTCCCGGAGACCCCAGGGAAGAGCAGTACTTC.